Listed below are T cell receptor beta chains from one sample, sequenced in a study of CD8+CD57+ T cells in acquired aplastic anemia. TCRdb used MiXCR to reprocess the reads, holding one entry per CDR3 protein. The sample carries 65,000 to 85,000 distinct CDR3 sequences, roughly half recorded once. The sequencing sample was made of sorted CD4+, CD8+, or CD8+CD57+ T cells (not recorded which) from PBMCs. All receptors come from a human donor in good health, serving as a control. Each CDR3 is given with its conserved first and last residue. D genes are given only for firm matches. For some rows the clone size is stated as once, few or many, or as a class when expanded; others skip it.

d_gene	j_gene	v_gene	abundance	CDR3nt	CDR3aa
TRBD1	TRBJ1-2	TRBV10-3	NA	TGTGCCATCAGGGACCGACAGGGTGGTGGCTACACCTTC	CAIRDRQGGGYTF
NA	TRBJ2-1	TRBV9	many	TGTGCCAGCAGCGTTCCCTCGGGGCCGGACCTCTACAATGAGCAGTTCTTC	CASSVPSGPDLYNEQFF
NA	TRBJ1-2	TRBV19	NA	TGTGCCAGTAGCCCCAGCCGGGGGTTGATCGGTAACTATGGCTACACCTTC	CASSPSRGLIGNYGYTF
NA	TRBJ1-5	TRBV7-9	once	TGTGCCAGCAGCCCGTACACGAATCAGCCCCAGCATTTT	CASSPYTNQPQHF
TRBD1	TRBJ2-5	TRBV28	many	TGTGCCAGCAGTGGGACAGGGTGGGAGACCCAGTACTTC	CASSGTGWETQYF
NA	TRBJ1-6	TRBV2	NA	TGTGCCAGCAGTGAAGGTCGGGGGAATTCACCCCTCCACTTT	CASSEGRGNSPLHF
TRBD2	TRBJ2-7	TRBV4-1	NA	TGCGCCAGCAGCCAATTAGCGGGAGGGCCAGCCCCCTACGAGCAGTACTTC	CASSQLAGGPAPYEQYF
NA	TRBJ1-2	TRBV29-1	medium-sized	TGCAGCGTTGAAGAAGGCGCCACCAGACTCTATGGCTACACCTTC	CSVEEGATRLYGYTF
NA	TRBJ2-2	TRBV2	NA	TGTGCCAGCAGTGGGGACGCCCCCGCCACCGGGGAGCTGTTTTTT	CASSGDAPATGELFF
NA	TRBJ1-3	TRBV5-6	few	TGTGCCAGCAGCTTGGGGACTGGCAACGGAAACACCATATATTTT	CASSLGTGNGNTIYF
NA	TRBJ1-2	TRBV27	many	TGTGCCAGCAGTTTATGGGGGAGGGAGGGCTACACCTTC	CASSLWGREGYTF
NA	TRBJ2-5	TRBV24-1	NA	TGTGCCACCAGTGATTTGCAGGGGCAGGGGGAGACCCAGTACTTC	CATSDLQGQGETQYF
TRBD2	TRBJ2-7	TRBV3-1	many	TGTGCCAGCAGCCAAGAGGGACTAGCGGGGGGTTTCTCCTACGAGCAGTACTTC	CASSQEGLAGGFSYEQYF
NA	TRBJ1-1	TRBV12-3/TRBV12-4	many	TGTGCCAGCAGGACCTTGGACAGCGCGAACACTGAAGCTTTCTTT	CASRTLDSANTEAFF
TRBD1	TRBJ2-1	TRBV29-1	few	TGCAGCGTAGGGACAGGGGGAGGCAATGAGCAGTTCTTC	CSVGTGGGNEQFF
NA	TRBJ2-5	TRBV19	NA	TGTGCCAGTAGTATAGGATCTCAAGAGACCCAGTACTTC	CASSIGSQETQYF
NA	TRBJ1-2	TRBV5-4	many	TGTGCCAGCAGCTTGGAGCTTCGAGACTATGGCTACACCTTC	CASSLELRDYGYTF
NA	TRBJ1-6	TRBV11-1	NA	TGTGCCAGCAGCTTAGCCGGGGTCCACCTCCTAGAGTCACCCCTCCACTTT	CASSLAGVHLLESPLHF
NA	TRBJ2-6	TRBV5-1	NA	TGTGCCAGCAGCCTAACTCTGGCCGGGGGACTGGAGGCCAACGTCCTGACTTTC	CASSLTLAGGLEANVLTF
NA	TRBJ1-1	TRBV20-1	NA	TGCAGTGCCAGACCCGGGGGCATGAACACTGAAGCTTTCTTT	CSARPGGMNTEAFF
NA	TRBJ1-1	TRBV7-2	NA	TGTGCCAGCAGCTTAGCGCACGGGACTGAAGCTTTCTTT	CASSLAHGTEAFF
NA	TRBJ1-2	TRBV5-1	many	TGCGCCAGCAGCCCAAGCGGGGAAAGCTATGGCTACACCTTC	CASSPSGESYGYTF
NA	TRBJ1-6	TRBV7-3	NA	TGTGCCAGCACTGAACAGTCCTCATATTCACCCCTCCACTTT	CASTEQSSYSPLHF
NA	TRBJ1-6	TRBV6-1	NA	TGTGCCAGCAGTGTAGGGTATAATTCACCCCTCCACTTT	CASSVGYNSPLHF
NA	TRBJ1-2	TRBV25-1	few	TGTGCCAGCAGTGAAGGACAACGCTATGGCTACACCTTC	CASSEGQRYGYTF
TRBD1	TRBJ2-7	TRBV19	NA	TGTGCCAGTACAGGCGGGACAGGGCAATACGAGCAGTACTTC	CASTGGTGQYEQYF
NA	TRBJ1-1	TRBV10-3	many	TGTGCCATCAGTGAGTCGCGGGGCACTGAAGCTTTCTTT	CAISESRGTEAFF
NA	TRBJ2-3	TRBV10-3	NA	TGTGCCACCAGTGACCGGGGGGATACGCAGTATTTT	CATSDRGDTQYF
TRBD2	TRBJ2-3	TRBV11-1	NA	TGTGCCAGCAACACGACTAGCGGGGACACAGATACGCAGTATTTT	CASNTTSGDTDTQYF
TRBD2	TRBJ2-1	TRBV29-1	NA	TGCAGCGTTGAAGAGGGCCTAGCGGGAGATTACAATGAGCAGTTCTTC	CSVEEGLAGDYNEQFF
TRBD1	TRBJ2-2	TRBV5-8	many	TGTGCCAGCAGCGGACAGGGGTCGAACACCGGGGAGCTGTTTTTT	CASSGQGSNTGELFF
NA	TRBJ2-5	TRBV2	NA	TGTGCCAGCAGGGAGGGTAGTAGGACCCAGTACTTC	CASREGSRTQYF